This TCR beta chain comes out of a study of shared clonotypes between healthy human individuals. From germline, CDR1 is MGHRA and CDR2 YSYEKL. Between the trimmed V and J ends, which lost 4 bases and 7 bases, there was a span of 8 bases. This CDR3 has 12 residues. Selected positively for CCR7 and CD45RO-negative, naive CD8 cells excluded terminally differentiated effector memory CD45RA+ cells. Recent acute infections and vaccinations were absent in the healthy HIV-negative adult donors. TCRdb keeps only in-frame clones here, not all; method: immunoSEQ multiplex PCR. The data show about 2 million clones, about 95% seen once. Whole-study findings and limits: The study found lower generation probabilities in non-shared clonotypes than in those shared by all four donors.

Note on this clone: Its antigen remains unknown.

The chain uses TRBV4-1 and TRBJ2-1; D gene ambiguous. The sample comprised naive CD8+ T cells sorted from blood. The receptor was derived from a man aged 18-30 years in good health. CDR3 sequence reads: CASSLWENEQFF. The CDR3 DNA sequence: TGCGCCAGCAGCCTTTGGGAAAATGAGCAGTTCTTC.